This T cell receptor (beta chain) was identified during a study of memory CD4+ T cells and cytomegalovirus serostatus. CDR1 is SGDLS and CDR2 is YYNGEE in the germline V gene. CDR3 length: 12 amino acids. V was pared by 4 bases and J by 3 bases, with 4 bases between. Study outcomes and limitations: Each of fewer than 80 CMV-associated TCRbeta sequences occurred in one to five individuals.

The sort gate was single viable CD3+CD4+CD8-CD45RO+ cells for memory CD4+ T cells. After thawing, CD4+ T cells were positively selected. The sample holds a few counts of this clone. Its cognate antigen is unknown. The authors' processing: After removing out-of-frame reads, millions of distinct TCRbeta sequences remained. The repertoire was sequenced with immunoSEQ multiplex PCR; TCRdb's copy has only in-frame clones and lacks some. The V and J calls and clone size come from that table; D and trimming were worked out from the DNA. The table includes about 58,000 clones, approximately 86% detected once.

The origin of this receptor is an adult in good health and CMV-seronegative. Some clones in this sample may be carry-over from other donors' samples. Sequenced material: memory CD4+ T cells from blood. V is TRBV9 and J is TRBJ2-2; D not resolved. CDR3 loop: CASSPHTGELFF. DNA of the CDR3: TGTGCCAGCAGCCCCCACACCGGGGAGCTGTTTTTT.